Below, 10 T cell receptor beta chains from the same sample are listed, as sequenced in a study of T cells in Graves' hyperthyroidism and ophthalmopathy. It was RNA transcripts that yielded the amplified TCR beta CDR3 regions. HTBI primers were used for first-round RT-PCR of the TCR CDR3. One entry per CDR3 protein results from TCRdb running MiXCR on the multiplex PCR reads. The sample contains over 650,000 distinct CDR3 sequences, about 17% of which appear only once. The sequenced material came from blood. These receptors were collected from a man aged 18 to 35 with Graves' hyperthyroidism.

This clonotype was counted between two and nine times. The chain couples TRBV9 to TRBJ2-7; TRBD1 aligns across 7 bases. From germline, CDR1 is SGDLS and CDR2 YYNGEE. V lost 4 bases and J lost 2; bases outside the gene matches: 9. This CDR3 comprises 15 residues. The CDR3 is CASSHGDRTAYEQYF. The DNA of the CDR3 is TGTGCCAGCAGCCACGGGGACAGAACCGCCTACGAGCAGTACTTC. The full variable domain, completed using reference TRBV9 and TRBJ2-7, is DSGVTQTPKHLITATGQRVTLRCSPRSGDLSVYWYQQSLDQGLQFLIQYYNGEERAKGNILERFSAQQFPDLHSELNLSSLELGDSALYFCASSHGDRTAYEQYFGPGTRLTVT.

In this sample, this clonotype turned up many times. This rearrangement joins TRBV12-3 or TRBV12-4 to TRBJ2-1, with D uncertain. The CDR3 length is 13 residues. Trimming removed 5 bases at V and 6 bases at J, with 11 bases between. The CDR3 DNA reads TGTGCCAGCAGTCCATCGACTGGCAATGAGCAGTTCTTC. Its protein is CASSPSTGNEQFF.

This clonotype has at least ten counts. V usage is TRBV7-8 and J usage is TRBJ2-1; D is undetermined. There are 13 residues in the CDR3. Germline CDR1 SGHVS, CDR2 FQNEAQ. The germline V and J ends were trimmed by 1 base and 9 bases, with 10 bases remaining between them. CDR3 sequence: CASSLGSEVEQFF. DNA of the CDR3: TGTGCCAGCAGCTTAGGATCAGAGGTTGAGCAGTTCTTC. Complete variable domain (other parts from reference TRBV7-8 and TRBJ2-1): GAGVSQSPRYKVAKRGQDVALRCDPISGHVSLFWYQQALGQGPEFLTYFQNEAQLDKSGLPSDRFFAERPEGSVSTLKIQRTQQEDSAVYLCASSLGSEVEQFFGPGTRLTVL.

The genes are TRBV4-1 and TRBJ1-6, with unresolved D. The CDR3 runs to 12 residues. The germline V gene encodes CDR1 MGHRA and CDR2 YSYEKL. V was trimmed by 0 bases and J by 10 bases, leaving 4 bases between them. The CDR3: CASSQETSPLHF. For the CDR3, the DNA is TGCGCCAGCAGCCAAGAGACCTCACCCCTCCACTTT.

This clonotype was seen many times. The CDR3 spells CSALRDRGLSEQYF. The CDR3, as DNA: TGCAGCGCCCTCCGGGACAGGGGGCTCAGCGAGCAGTACTTC. This chain connects TRBV29-1 to TRBJ2-7, with 12 bases that match TRBD1. The CDR3 has 14 amino acids. The V gene end was trimmed by 7 bases and the J gene end by 6 bases; junction bases not matched to a gene: 10. The germline gives CDR1 SQVTM, CDR2 ANQGSEA.

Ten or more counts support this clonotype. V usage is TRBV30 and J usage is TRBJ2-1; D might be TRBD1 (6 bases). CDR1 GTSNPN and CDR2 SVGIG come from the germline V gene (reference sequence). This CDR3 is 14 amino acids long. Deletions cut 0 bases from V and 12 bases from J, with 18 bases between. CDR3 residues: CAWSVQGPDGGQFF. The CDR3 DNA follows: TGTGCCTGGAGTGTACAGGGCCCCGATGGGGGGCAGTTCTTC.

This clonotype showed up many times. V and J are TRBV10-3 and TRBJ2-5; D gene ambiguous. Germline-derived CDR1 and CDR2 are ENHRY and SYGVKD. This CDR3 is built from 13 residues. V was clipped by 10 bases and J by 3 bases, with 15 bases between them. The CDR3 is CASQRWREETQYF. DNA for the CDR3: TGTGCCAGCCAACGCTGGAGAGAAGAGACCCAGTACTTC.

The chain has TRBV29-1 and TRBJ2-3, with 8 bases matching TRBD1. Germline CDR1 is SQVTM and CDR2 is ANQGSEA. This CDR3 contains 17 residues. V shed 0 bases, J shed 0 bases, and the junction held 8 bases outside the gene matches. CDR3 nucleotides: TGCAGCGTTGAAGATCTAGACAGGGGCCGGAGCACAGATACGCAGTATTTT. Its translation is CSVEDLDRGRSTDTQYF.

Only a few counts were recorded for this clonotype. The CDR3 loop reads CASSPRQDPYNEQFF. The CDR3 DNA reads TGTGCCAGCAGCCCGAGACAGGACCCCTACAATGAGCAGTTCTTC. V usage is TRBV7-2 and J usage is TRBJ2-1, with D tentatively TRBD1 (6 bases). The V end was cut by 5 bases, the J end by 2 bases, with 13 bases between. Germline CDR1 is SGHTA and CDR2 is FQGNSA. This CDR3 region has 15 residues.

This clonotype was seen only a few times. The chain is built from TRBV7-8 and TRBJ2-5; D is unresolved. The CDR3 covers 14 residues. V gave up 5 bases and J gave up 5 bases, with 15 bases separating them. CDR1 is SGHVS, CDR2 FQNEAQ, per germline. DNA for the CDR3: TGTGCCAGCAGCCCTCGTGTACGGCGGGAGACCCAGTACTTC. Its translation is CASSPRVRRETQYF.